Given below is one T cell receptor beta chain in context. No cognate antigen has been identified for it. There are no base qualities to consult, and no much larger clone falls within one base. The immunoSEQ Assay was used to sequence TCRbeta CDR3 regions. After extraction, genomic DNA underwent amplification by bias-controlled multiplex PCR, followed by high-throughput sequencing. From the authors' description of their analysis: To quantify the absolute abundance of every unique TCRbeta CDR3 region, sequences were collapsed and filtered. T cell fraction was estimated by normalizing TCRbeta template counts to usable DNA, which was measured by amplifying reference genes present in all nucleated cells. Repertoire TCRs were annotated as SARS-CoV-2-specific when V gene, CDR3 amino acid sequence and J gene were exactly matched to a known reactive TCR set. The reference SARS-CoV-2 TCR set was derived from MIRA and filtered for enrichment in COVID-19-positive ImmuneCODE repertoires, a step that removed public or cross-reactive TCRs. Using the MIRA antigens, annotated TCRs were further analysed by specific ORF or by position within an ORF. Depth was the summed frequency of annotated unique rearrangements, while breadth was defined as annotated unique rearrangements over total unique productive rearrangements. Two-sided Wilcoxon rank-sum tests were used to compare TCR breadth between groups. TCRdb took this table from immuneACCESS and kept in-frame rearrangements with V and J called. Such tables lack part of the clones; where checked against another copy, unresolved V genes explain under half of the gap, and the rest is unexplained. V, J and clone size are taken as reported in that table, and D and trimming were inferred from the DNA itself. For this sample the table gives approximately 350,000 clones, of which around 82% were detected only once. About 8% of the sample is taken by the ten largest.

The sample originates from a study of Ad26.COV2.S vaccination and SARS-CoV-2 variants (dated by TCRdb to the early 2020s). With regard to the full study: Vaccine-arm donors were drawn from COV1001, a multicentre, randomized, double-blind, placebo-controlled phase I-IIa trial of Ad26.COV2.S in healthy adults. Ad26.COV2.S was given intramuscularly at 5x10^10 or 1x10^11 viral particles, as a single shot or as two shots 56 days apart. TCRbeta repertoire sequencing was used to assess the specificity and breadth of SARS-CoV-2-reactive T cell receptors after Ad26.COV2.S vaccination. The TCR-sequenced set comprised about 32 samples: around 20 Ad26.COV2.S vaccine recipients, 5 placebo recipients and 8 SARS-CoV-2 convalescent individuals. Participants in the trial were split at random into five groups of five each, receiving low-dose or high-dose Ad26.COV2.S once or twice, or else placebo on both occasions. Throughout the experiments and outcome assessment, investigators stayed blinded to trial group allocation. The investigation overall reported the following: Compared with placebo recipients, Ad26.COV2.S recipients showed higher spike-specific TCR breadth (P = 0.0014). The authors noted that the TCR breadth and depth analyses may have underestimated total T cell responses. After vaccination, spike-specific CD8+ and CD4+ T cell responses were reported to show substantial breadth. Comparing responses between vaccine doses or regimens was not something the study was powered to do. Vaccine and placebo recipients had comparable non-spike TCR breadth, which fits with the vaccine containing only spike.

Explained via the paper, the treatment or condition label denotes: some 20 received Ad26.COV2.S at low or high dose, single or two shots; about 5 received placebo; per-sample allocation not given. Repertoires of vaccine and placebo recipients were sequenced from samples collected on day 63 after the first injection. Between 29 July and 7 August 2020, Cohort 1b enrolled 20 to 30 adults aged 18-55 years at one site in Boston, USA. Ad26.COV2.S was a replication-incompetent adenovirus type 26 vector expressing a prefusion-stabilized SARS-CoV-2 spike protein from the original Wuhan strain. The CDR3 goes from the cysteine to the phenylalanine over 14 residues. Left in the record is the CDR3 DNA by itself, 42 bases read in frame from the first base. V gives up 3 bases and J gives up 9 bases, and the segment between their germline ends measures 17 bases. The germline V gene supplies CDR1 MDHEN and CDR2 SYDVKM.

The clonotype was recovered from a person aged 18-65 years who received the Ad26.COV2.S COVID-19 vaccine or a placebo. The rearranged segments are TRBV28 and TRBJ1-1; TRBD1 is a weak D gene call, 6 bases matching. The source material was peripheral blood, sampled in a trial of Ad26.COV2.S vaccine versus placebo. The nucleotide sequence reads as follows: TGTGCCAGCAGTTTCTTCGACAGGAAACTTCAAGCTTTCTTT. Translation gives CASSFFDRKLQAFF.